This T cell receptor (beta chain) was found in a study of preoperative IRX-2 immunotherapy in early breast cancer. Produced via immunoSEQ multiplex PCR; TCRdb's table is partial and in-frame only. The repertoire holds 35,000 to 45,000 clones, with around three quarters as singletons. The treatment denotes: preoperative locoregional IRX-2 cytokine immunotherapy. Preoperative locoregional IRX-2 cytokine immunotherapy was tested in the phase Ib source study. The germline V gene encodes CDR1 MDHEN and CDR2 SYDVKM. Trimming took 10 bases from V and 2 from J, leaving 15 bases between them. There are 13 residues in the CDR3.

This TCR derives from a human donor with breast cancer. V gene TRBV28 combines with J gene TRBJ2-7; weak D call: TRBD1 (5 bases). The sequences come from tumor tissue, collected after IRX-2 immunotherapy. The CDR3 region has the DNA TGTGCCACCCAACAGGCTAAGCCCTACGAGCAGTACTTC. Protein sequence: CATQQAKPYEQYF.